This T cell receptor beta chain was profiled in a study of T cell responses to AZD1222 COVID-19 vaccine. General observations from the study: CD4 TCRs associated with vaccination spanned spike, dominating at 160-218 and 743-854. Elevations in Spike-specific TCR breadth and depth followed administration of two AZD1222 doses. Just a handful of people given AZD1222 tested seropositive at baseline.

Clones were read by immunoSEQ multiplex PCR, and TCRdb kept only the in-frame ones, dropping some. Of 120,000 to 150,000 clones listed, 90% to 95% were seen once; the top ten hold 5%. Trimming at V came to 0 bases and at J to 7 bases, leaving 3 bases not matched to a gene. This CDR3 spans 14 amino acids. Per germline, CDR1 LGHNA and CDR2 YNFKEQ. A note on this clone: Its specificity is not known.

The specimen comprised peripheral blood, sampled on day 0 of AZD1222 vaccination. The chain carries TRBV4-2 and TRBJ2-7, with 10 bases identical to TRBD2. The TCR was taken from an adult in good health. The CDR3 DNA reads as TGTGCCAGCAGCCAAGACATACTAGCGGGAGAGCAGTACTTC. Protein: CASSQDILAGEQYF.